This TCR beta chain is from a study of shared clonotypes between healthy human individuals. Authors' data handling: In the immunoSEQ data, sequences were junction-only and lacked quality scores, so filtering differed. The table came from immunoSEQ multiplex PCR; TCRdb's copy has only in-frame clones and leaves some out. V and J calls plus clone size are reproduced from that table; the DNA served to infer D and trimming. The sample has some 240,000 clones, 50% to 75% seen once. This receptor was identified in a man aged 25 to 40 in good health. The sequenced sample consisted of memory CD4+ T cells sorted from blood. Subset specified: CD45RA-negative fraction.

DNA for the CDR3: TGTGCCAGCAGCCGAGGGGGGACGAACACTGAAGCTTTCTTT. Translating gives CASSRGGTNTEAFF. The chain is built from TRBV14 and TRBJ1-1, with a tentative D call TRBD1 (6 bases). Trimming left V 4 bases short and J 1 base short, with 10 bases between. The CDR3 loop spans 14 amino acids. Per germline, CDR1 SGHDN and CDR2 FVKESK.